The clone carrying this TCR beta chain was picked up one time. The protocol was immunoSEQ multiplex PCR, while the TCRdb copy is restricted to in-frame clones and leaves out a portion. The profile shows tens of thousands of clones, approximately 92% of them singletons. The trim removed 3 bases at V and 4 bases at J, leaving 8 bases unmatched. CDR1 and CDR2 from the germline V gene are MNHEY and SVGAGI. This CDR3 has 15 residues. This sample is part of a study of T cell changes during pregnancy in multiple sclerosis. Sample: CD4+ T cells from peripheral blood mononuclear cells, taken in the third trimester of pregnancy. The receptor comes from a female donor with multiple sclerosis, enrolled in a pregnancy study. This rearrangement joins TRBV6-5 to TRBJ2-5, with 7 bases lining up with TRBD1. The CDR3 loop is CASSYATTGTETQYF. In DNA, the CDR3 is TGTGCCAGCAGTTATGCCACGACAGGGACAGAGACCCAGTACTTC.